The rows below give T cell receptor beta chains drawn from one sample of a study of cytomegalovirus exposure and HLA in healthy donors. Sequencing was performed with immunoSEQ multiplex PCR; in TCRdb, only in-frame clones are kept and a portion is missing. The sample contains approximately 120,000 clones, 85% to 90% of which appear only once. Sequenced sample: PBMCs. These receptors came from a woman in her late teens or twenties in good health and CMV-seronegative. Both conserved end residues are part of each CDR3. A D gene is named only where the DNA matches it firmly. Clone size, where shown, is once, few, many, or a class for clones that have expanded.

J: TRBJ2-7; V: TRBV30; D: TRBD1; size: .; DNA: TGTGCCTGGAGTGTACCCTGGACAGGCAACTACGAGCAGTACTTC; CDR3: CAWSVPWTGNYEQYF
J: TRBJ2-2; V: TRBV5-6; D: .; size: .; DNA: TGTGCCAGCAGCTTGAACAGAAAAAACACCGGGGAGCTGTTTTTT; CDR3: CASSLNRKNTGELFF
J: TRBJ2-5; V: TRBV6-1; D: TRBD1; size: .; DNA: TGTGCCAGCATGGAAGGCGGGACAGGGAAAGAGACCCAGTACTTC; CDR3: CASMEGGTGKETQYF
J: TRBJ1-1; V: TRBV2; D: .; size: .; DNA: TGTGCCAGCAGGTCGGGAGGGGTTCGGCGCATGAACACTGAAGCTTTCTTT; CDR3: CASRSGGVRRMNTEAFF
J: TRBJ1-2; V: TRBV28; D: .; size: .; DNA: TGTGCCAGCATCTTGAGGGGAGGGGGTAACTATGGCTACACCTTC; CDR3: CASILRGGGNYGYTF
J: TRBJ2-5; V: TRBV6-1; D: TRBD1; size: .; DNA: TGTGCCAGCAGTGGCCAGGGGGCTCGTGAGACCCAGTACTTC; CDR3: CASSGQGARETQYF
J: TRBJ1-4; V: TRBV19; D: .; size: .; DNA: TGTGCCAGTACAGGGCTCCTGTCGCCTAATGAAAAACTGTTTTTT; CDR3: CASTGLLSPNEKLFF
J: TRBJ2-2; V: TRBV6-1; D: TRBD2; size: .; DNA: TGTGCCAGCAGTGAAGGACTAGCGGGCCTGAACGGGGAGCTGTTTTTT; CDR3: CASSEGLAGLNGELFF
J: TRBJ1-6; V: TRBV28; D: .; size: .; DNA: TGTGCCAGCAGTGGCGGGGGGTTTAGCTCCTATAATTCACCCCTCCACTTT; CDR3: CASSGGGFSSYNSPLHF
J: TRBJ1-5; V: TRBV2; D: .; size: .; DNA: TGTGCCAGCAGTACAGGGATGAGCAATCAGCCCCAGCATTTT; CDR3: CASSTGMSNQPQHF
J: TRBJ2-2; V: TRBV10-2; D: TRBD1; size: .; DNA: TGCGCCAGCAGGTCGACAGGGTGGAACACCGGGGAGCTGTTTTTT; CDR3: CASRSTGWNTGELFF
J: TRBJ1-4; V: TRBV19; D: TRBD1; size: .; DNA: TGTGCCAGTAACGGGGGACAGGGGCCGAATGAAAAACTGTTTTTT; CDR3: CASNGGQGPNEKLFF
J: TRBJ2-1; V: TRBV28; D: .; size: .; DNA: TGTGCCAGCAGTTTTGGGGGCCGCAATGAGCAGTTCTTC; CDR3: CASSFGGRNEQFF
J: TRBJ2-7; V: TRBV5-1; D: TRBD1; size: .; DNA: TGCGCCAGCAGCACACGGACAGGGGCTACCTACGAGCAGTACTTC; CDR3: CASSTRTGATYEQYF
J: TRBJ2-1; V: TRBV7-6; D: .; size: .; DNA: TGTGCCAGCAGCTCACCATCGGGTGGCAATGAGCAGTTCTTC; CDR3: CASSSPSGGNEQFF
J: TRBJ1-5; V: TRBV10-1; D: TRBD1; size: once; DNA: TGCGCCAGCAGCCTGGGCCGGGACAGGGGGTTTTTAATCCCCAATCAGCCCCAGCATTTT; CDR3: CASSLGRDRGFLIPNQPQHF
J: TRBJ2-3; V: TRBV7-9; D: TRBD2; size: .; DNA: TGTGCCAGCAGCTCCCTGGTAGCGGGAGCGACAGATACGCAGTATTTT; CDR3: CASSSLVAGATDTQYF
J: TRBJ1-2; V: TRBV28; D: .; size: .; DNA: TGTGCCAGCAGTTCCCCTTCCAGACAGAAGTATGGCTACACCTTC; CDR3: CASSSPSRQKYGYTF
J: TRBJ2-3; V: TRBV18; D: TRBD1; size: .; DNA: TGTGCCAGCTCACCGACAGGGGTCACAGATACGCAGTATTTT; CDR3: CASSPTGVTDTQYF
J: TRBJ1-2; V: TRBV19; D: TRBD1; size: few; DNA: TGTGCCAGTAGTATGTCGACAGGGGCTGAATATGGCTACACCTTC; CDR3: CASSMSTGAEYGYTF
J: TRBJ1-5; V: TRBV6-6; D: TRBD1; size: .; DNA: TGTGCCAGCAGTTACGACGGTTCGGGACAGCTAAGGCATTTT; CDR3: CASSYDGSGQLRHF
J: TRBJ2-1; V: TRBV7-8; D: TRBD2; size: .; DNA: TGTGCCAGCAGCCTCGGACTAGCGGTCAATGAGCAGTTCTTC; CDR3: CASSLGLAVNEQFF
J: TRBJ1-6; V: TRBV7-6; D: TRBD1; size: once; DNA: TGTGCCAGCAGCCCTGGACAGGGGACCGGATCACCCCTCCACTTT; CDR3: CASSPGQGTGSPLHF
J: TRBJ1-4; V: TRBV5-1; D: .; size: .; DNA: TGCGCCAGCAGCCCCGGGAGAGAAAATGAAAAACTGTTTTTT; CDR3: CASSPGRENEKLFF
J: TRBJ2-2; V: TRBV5-6; D: TRBD1; size: .; DNA: TGTGCCAGCAGCTACGGACCCAACAGGGGGCGCACCGGGGAGCTGTTTTTT; CDR3: CASSYGPNRGRTGELFF